This TCR beta chain was sequenced during a study of T-cell memory formation after mild COVID-19. Study as a whole: Clusters were largely donor specific. Whole-study findings and limits: Clones that contracted from day 15 to 85 had balanced CD4/CD8; later expanders were CD4+ biased. Whether day 37 second-wave clones are SARS-CoV-2-specific was not confirmed.

A few counts support this clonotype. Its antigen remains unknown. TCRdb re-called the 5' RACE reads with MiXCR, one entry per CDR3 protein. The sample lists roughly 250,000 distinct CDR3 sequences; 16% were seen once. Per germline, CDR1 SGHTA and CDR2 FQGNSA. This CDR3 has 13 residues. The V gene lost 2 bases and the J gene lost 0 bases, with 4 bases spanning the gap. The TCR sequence derives from a young man who had mild COVID-19 (a few samples of this study predate the infection). Cell type and time point are not known. The chain employs TRBV7-2 and TRBJ1-2; D unclear. Material for sequencing was PBMCs or a T cell subset sorted from them (not recorded which). The CDR3 sequence: CASSLTPNYGYTF. CDR3 coding DNA: TGTGCCAGCAGCTTAACACCTAACTATGGCTACACCTTC.